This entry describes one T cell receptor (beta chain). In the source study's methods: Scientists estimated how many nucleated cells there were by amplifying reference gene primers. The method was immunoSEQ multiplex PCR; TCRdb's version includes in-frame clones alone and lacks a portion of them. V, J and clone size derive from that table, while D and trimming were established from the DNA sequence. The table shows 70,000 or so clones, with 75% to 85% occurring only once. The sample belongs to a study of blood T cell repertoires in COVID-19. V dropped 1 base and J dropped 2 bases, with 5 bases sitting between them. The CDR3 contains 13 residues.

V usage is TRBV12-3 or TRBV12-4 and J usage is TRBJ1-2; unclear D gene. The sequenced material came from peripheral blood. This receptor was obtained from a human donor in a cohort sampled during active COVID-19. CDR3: CASSLGQNYGYTF. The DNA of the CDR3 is TGTGCCAGCAGTTTAGGTCAGAACTATGGCTACACCTTC.